This T cell receptor beta chain came from a study of radiotherapy plus CTLA-4 blockade in lung cancer. As for the study in general: Objective responses were observed in approximately 20% of patients, and disease control was achieved by approximately 30%. Study outcomes and limitations: Strongest reported response predictors: early blood clone changes and post-radiation interferon-beta.

The protocol was immunoSEQ multiplex PCR, while the TCRdb copy is restricted to in-frame clones and leaves out a portion. The table lists fewer than 45,000 clones, 72% of them singletons. This clone was recorded a few times. As yet, its antigen is unknown. The V and J ends lost 0 bases and 6 bases, in that order; junction bases with no gene match: 5. Per germline, CDR1 SGHRS and CDR2 YFSETQ. The CDR3 length is 15 residues. Patients in the study, people with chemo-refractory metastatic non-small-cell lung cancer, received focal radiation plus ipilimumab CTLA-4 blockade. The chain carries TRBV5-1 and TRBJ2-7; 11 bases match TRBD1. Sequenced here: peripheral blood, sampled from a patient treated with radiotherapy plus ipilimumab. The sequence was obtained from a human donor with non-small cell lung cancer who had stable disease on radiotherapy plus ipilimumab. The CDR3 sequence: CASSLGGQGASEQYF. DNA for the CDR3: TGCGCCAGCAGCTTGGGTGGACAGGGGGCCTCCGAGCAGTACTTC.